This T cell receptor beta chain is from a study of blood T cell repertoires in COVID-19. Study context: Samples of COVID-19 (acute and convalescent) were obtained from the United States, Italy and Spain. In each case, the material was cDNA or gDNA derived from T cells, B-cell-depleted T cells, or PBMCs.

In the study's own analysis: For nucleated cells, counts were estimated from reference gene primer amplification. Measured with immunoSEQ multiplex PCR; TCRdb has only the in-frame clones, and not every one. V and J calls and clone size are given by that table; D and trimming were obtained from the DNA. The sample comprises 80,000 to 100,000 clones, around 78% of which are singletons, and more than 15% rests with the top ten. J was trimmed by 5 bases and V by 8 bases; bases with no gene match: 16. This CDR3 has 16 residues. Germline V gene lookup returns CDR1 LNHDA and CDR2 SQIVND (reference sequence).

The sample comprised peripheral blood. The V and J genes are TRBV19 and TRBJ2-5; TRBD2 matches 8 bases. The TCR originated in a human donor in a cohort sampled during active COVID-19. CDR3 region: CASSLGGAGVGETQYF. As DNA, the CDR3 is TGTGCCAGTTCCCTCGGTGGAGCGGGGGTGGGGGAGACCCAGTACTTC. The full variable domain, with the rest looked up from reference TRBV19 and TRBJ2-5, is DGGITQSPKYLFRKEGQNVTLSCEQNLNHDAMYWYRQDPGQGLRLIYYSQIVNDFQKGDIAEGYSVSREKKESFPLTVTSAQKNPTAFYLCASSLGGAGVGETQYFGPGTRLLVL.